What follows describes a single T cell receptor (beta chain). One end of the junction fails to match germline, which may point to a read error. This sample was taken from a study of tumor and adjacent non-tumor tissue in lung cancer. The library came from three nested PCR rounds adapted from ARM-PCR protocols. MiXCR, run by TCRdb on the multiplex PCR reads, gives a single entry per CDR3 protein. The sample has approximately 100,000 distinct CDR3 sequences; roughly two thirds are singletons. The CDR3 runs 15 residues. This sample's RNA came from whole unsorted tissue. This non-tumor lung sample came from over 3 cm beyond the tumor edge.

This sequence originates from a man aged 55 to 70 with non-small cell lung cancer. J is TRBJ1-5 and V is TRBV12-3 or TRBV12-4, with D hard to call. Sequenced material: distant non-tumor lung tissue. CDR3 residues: CAGSSTRGSDQPQHF. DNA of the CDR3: TGTGCCGGCAGTTCCACAAGAGGTAGCGATCAGCCCCAGCATTTT.